A single sample is the source of the 26 T cell receptor beta chains below, sequenced in a study of blood T cell repertoires in COVID-19. TCRdb keeps only in-frame clones here, not all; method: immunoSEQ multiplex PCR. The sample carries some 520,000 clones, roughly 87% recorded once. The specimen was peripheral blood. These receptors came from a man younger than 35 with COVID-19, enrolled during active disease.

This chain links TRBV3-1 (or the pseudogene TRBV3-2) with TRBJ1-1; D ambiguous. Trimming pared 1 base from V and 4 bases from J, leaving 19 bases between. The CDR3 has 17 residues. Germline CDR1 reads LGHDT; CDR2 reads YNNKEL (reference sequence). The CDR3 loop reads CASSQGVYYSLITEAFF. CDR3 coding DNA: TGTGCCAGCAGCCAAGGGGTATATTACAGCCTCATCACTGAAGCTTTCTTT.

This chain links TRBV5-6 with TRBJ2-2; D gene uncertain. The germline gives CDR1 SGHDT, CDR2 YYEEEE. The CDR3 length is 13 residues. V lost 3 bases and J lost 7, with 10 bases in between. CDR3 in amino acids: CASSSFTVGELFF. The CDR3 DNA is TGTGCCAGCAGCTCTTTTACGGTCGGGGAGCTGTTTTTT.

The chain is built from TRBV6-5 and TRBJ2-5, with 7 bases that match TRBD1. The CDR3 runs 13 residues. Germline values: CDR1 MNHEY, CDR2 SVGAGI. Germline trimming cut 7 bases from V and 3 bases from J; bases unmatched to any gene: 5. In nucleotides, the CDR3 is TGTGCCAGCAACCAGGGGGTAAAAGAGACCCAGTACTTC. Translating gives CASNQGVKETQYF.

This clone has only one observation. V is TRBV27 and J is TRBJ2-6; no clear D gene. CDR1 MNHEY and CDR2 SMNVEV come from the germline V gene (reference sequence). Deletions cut 5 bases from V and 0 bases from J, with 5 bases between. This CDR3 has 14 residues. The CDR3 is CASSLSSGANVLTF. DNA for the CDR3: TGTGCCAGCAGTCTCAGCTCTGGGGCCAACGTCCTGACTTTC. The entire variable domain, with the rest obtained from reference TRBV27 and TRBJ2-6, is as follows: EAQVTQNPRYLITVTGKKLTVTCSQNMNHEYMSWYRQDPGLGLRQIYYSMNVEVTDKGDVPEGYKVSRKEKRNFPLILESPSPNQTSLYFCASSLSSGANVLTFGAGSRLTVL.

This clone was observed a handful of times. This sequence joins TRBV25-1 and TRBJ2-2, with D unresolved. The CDR3 loop spans 11 amino acids. Germline assignment: CDR1 MGHDK and CDR2 SYGVNS. V gave up 4 bases and J gave up 8 bases, with 5 bases separating them. The CDR3 DNA is TGTGCCAGCAGTGTCTGTGGGGAGCTGTTTTTT. Its translation: CASSVCGELFF.

This rearrangement joins TRBV7-2 to TRBJ2-5; TRBD1 matches at 7 bases. Germline V gives CDR1 SGHTA, CDR2 FQGNSA. There are 15 residues in the CDR3. Germline trimming cut 4 bases from V and 9 bases from J; bases unmatched to any gene: 14. CDR3 DNA sequence: TGTGCCAGCAGCTCCCGTGGGGACAGCAGATCCGCCCAGTACTTC. It is translated as CASSSRGDSRSAQYF.

V gene TRBV7-9 combines with J gene TRBJ1-2, with D perhaps matching TRBD1 (5 bases). The CDR3 consists of 14 residues. V shed 1 base and J shed 4 bases, with 10 bases lying between them. Germline V gene data show CDR1 as SEHNR and CDR2 as FQNEAQ (reference sequence). The CDR3: CASSLETGPYGYTF. The CDR3 nucleotides are TGTGCCAGCAGCTTAGAAACAGGCCCCTATGGCTACACCTTC.

This chain joins TRBV4-1 and TRBJ2-2, with 8 bases fitting TRBD1. The germline CDR1 and CDR2 sequences are MGHRA and YSYEKL. The CDR3 runs to 14 residues. Trimming took 4 bases from V and 6 from J; bases not matched to a gene: 4. CDR3 nucleotide sequence: TGCGCCAGCAGCCGTGGACAGGGATCCGGGGAGCTGTTTTTT. Translated, it gives CASSRGQGSGELFF.

The V gene is TRBV12-5, the J gene TRBJ2-7, with TRBD2 identical over 7 bases. There are 15 residues in the CDR3. V lost 1 base, J lost 2 bases, and 5 bases stayed unmatched. Germline V gene sequence: CDR1 LGHNT, CDR2 FRNRAP. The CDR3 coding sequence is TGTGCTAGTGGTTTGGCAAGCGGGGAAGCCTACGAGCAGTACTTC. Translation: CASGLASGEAYEQYF.

In its sample, this clone was seen once. The rearrangement joins TRBV7-9 to TRBJ2-3, with 8 bases aligning to TRBD2. CDR1 is SEHNR and CDR2 is FQNEAQ in the germline V gene (reference sequence). This CDR3 comprises 18 residues. The trim removed 4 bases at V and 2 bases at J, leaving 14 bases unmatched. CDR3 residues: CASSSTPWTSLDTDTQYF. The CDR3 DNA sequence: TGTGCCAGCAGCTCTACACCTTGGACTAGCCTCGACACAGATACGCAGTATTTT.

This chain uses TRBV6-4 with TRBJ2-2; D is perhaps TRBD1 (5 bases). Germline assignment: CDR1 MRHNA and CDR2 SNTAGT. V dropped 2 bases and J dropped 4 bases, with 17 bases sitting between them. The CDR3 spans 17 residues. The CDR3 nucleotides read TGTGCCAGCAGTGACAGGACACCGCCTGGGATCACCGGGGAGCTGTTTTTT. Translating gives CASSDRTPPGITGELFF.

The gene calls are TRBV5-1 and TRBJ2-7, with TRBD1 identical over 12 bases. The CDR3 has 15 residues. Germline CDR1 SGHRS, CDR2 YFSETQ. The trim removed 4 bases at V and 5 bases at J, leaving 7 bases unmatched. CDR3 residues: CASSLGQGAPNEQYF. CDR3 DNA: TGCGCCAGCAGCCTGGGACAGGGGGCGCCGAACGAGCAGTACTTC.

This chain joins TRBV19 and TRBJ1-3, with D unresolved. V was cut by 5 bases and J by 4 bases, with 6 bases left in between. The CDR3 sequence is 12 residues long. Germline CDR1 reads LNHDA; CDR2 reads SQIVND (reference sequence). The CDR3 spells CASSPPGNTIYF. The CDR3 DNA sequence: TGTGCCAGTAGTCCTCCCGGAAACACCATATATTTT.

V gene TRBV7-9 combines with J gene TRBJ1-2; a weak D match, TRBD1 (6 bases). This CDR3 comprises 14 residues. Germline assignment: CDR1 SEHNR and CDR2 FQNEAQ (reference sequence). Trimming shortened V by 5 bases and J by 1 base, and 11 bases separated the two germline ends. The CDR3 region has the DNA TGTGCCAGCAGCAACAGGGAGGGTAACTATGGCTACACCTTC. As protein: CASSNREGNYGYTF.

This clone has just one count. The chain employs TRBV30 and TRBJ1-5; no firm D call. Germline V lookup: CDR1 GTSNPN, CDR2 SVGIG (reference sequence). Trimming left V 2 bases short and J 0 bases short, with 20 bases between. This CDR3 has 18 amino acids. CDR3: CAWSLKPTFVYSNQPQHF. CDR3 nucleotides: TGTGCCTGGAGTTTGAAGCCTACCTTCGTCTATAGCAATCAGCCCCAGCATTTT. The variable domain in full, with the rest retrieved from reference TRBV30 and TRBJ1-5, is SQTIHQWPATLVQPVGSPLSLECTVEGTSNPNLYWYRQAAGRGLQLLFYSVGIGQISSEVPQNLSASRPQDRQFILSSKKLLLSDSGFYLCAWSLKPTFVYSNQPQHFGDGTRLSIL.

The V and J genes are TRBV7-2 and TRBJ1-5; D uncertain. The V gene lost 1 base and the J gene lost 9 bases, with 16 bases spanning the gap. Per germline, CDR1 SGHTA and CDR2 FQGNSA. The CDR3 runs to 15 residues. The CDR3 DNA sequence: TGTGCCAGCAGCTTAGATGTAGGGCGGGAGCGGCCCCAGCATTTT. Amino acids: CASSLDVGRERPQHF.

The V call is TRBV3-1 (or the pseudogene TRBV3-2), the J call TRBJ2-7; the D gene is possibly TRBD1 (5 bases). CDR3 size: 15 residues. The germline V and J ends were trimmed by 1 base and 2 bases, with 12 bases remaining between them. Looked up from germline, CDR1 is LGHDT and CDR2 is YNNKEL (reference sequence). The CDR3 coding sequence is TGTGCCAGCAGCCAAGCCACAGGTGGTGCCTACGAGCAGTACTTC. Residues: CASSQATGGAYEQYF.

The V gene is TRBV5-1, the J gene TRBJ1-1; no firm D call. The CDR3 is 14 amino acids. CDR1 and CDR2 (germline): SGHRS, YFSETQ. Trimming removed 0 bases from V and 1 base from J, with 7 bases in between. The CDR3 region is CASSLDRSNTEAFF. The CDR3 nucleotides read TGCGCCAGCAGCTTGGACAGATCGAACACTGAAGCTTTCTTT.

The chain has TRBV5-4 and TRBJ2-2, with D perhaps TRBD2 (5 bases). Germline assignment: CDR1 SGHNT and CDR2 YYREEE (reference sequence). The CDR3 runs 15 residues. The V and J ends lost 4 bases and 4 bases respectively, with 14 bases between them. The DNA for the CDR3 is TGTGCCAGCAGCCCCGAAGGAGGAACCACCGGGGAGCTGTTTTTT. Its protein is CASSPEGGTTGELFF.

The table lists this clone with a count of one. This chain links TRBV24-1 with TRBJ2-1, with 8 bases lining up with TRBD2. V shed 6 bases, J shed 2 bases, and the junction held 8 bases outside the gene matches. Germline V gene data show CDR1 as KGHDR and CDR2 as SFDVKD. The CDR3 runs 16 residues. In nucleotides, the CDR3 is TGTGCCACCAGTCCGGGACTAGTAACAACCTACAATGAGCAGTTCTTC. This sequence encodes CATSPGLVTTYNEQFF.

V usage is TRBV29-1 and J usage is TRBJ2-1; TRBD2 aligns across 7 bases. Germline V gene lookup returns CDR1 SQVTM and CDR2 ANQGSEA. This CDR3 is built from 14 residues. V was clipped by 5 bases and J by 2 bases; unmatched bases: 6. The DNA for the CDR3 is TGCAGCGTTCTCCGACTAGCTGCCTACAATGAGCAGTTCTTC. It is translated as CSVLRLAAYNEQFF.

The chain combines TRBV4-1 with TRBJ2-7; 16 bases match TRBD2. This CDR3 is 18 amino acids long. V lost 4 bases to trimming and J lost 0 bases; unmatched junction nucleotides: 6. Germline CDR1 reads MGHRA; CDR2 reads YSYEKL. The chain's CDR3 is CASSPGLAGGRLSYEQYF. The CDR3 bases are TGCGCCAGCAGCCCGGGACTAGCGGGGGGGCGCCTCTCCTACGAGCAGTACTTC.

The V and J genes are TRBV29-1 and TRBJ2-5; 7 nucleotides match TRBD2. V lost 2 bases and J lost 3; bases outside the gene matches: 3. CDR1 and CDR2 (germline): SQVTM, ANQGSEA. The CDR3 covers 13 residues. CDR3 loop: CSVEFLAEETQYF. The CDR3 DNA reads as TGCAGCGTTGAATTTCTAGCGGAAGAGACCCAGTACTTC.

V is TRBV6-1 and J is TRBJ2-7, with 7 positions matching TRBD1. The V segment lost 1 base and the J segment 3 bases; nucleotides outside the gene matches: 3. The CDR3 spans 14 residues. Germline-derived CDR1 and CDR2 are MNHNS and SASEGT. CDR3 nucleotide sequence: TGTGCCAGCAGTGAAGGGGGACAGTTCTACGAGCAGTACTTC. As protein: CASSEGGQFYEQYF.

This clone was detected once. The V call is TRBV5-4, the J call TRBJ2-5; D unresolved. Germline V CDR1 and CDR2: SGHNT, YYREEE (reference sequence). Trimming stripped 1 base from V and 4 bases from J, with 11 bases between. The CDR3 has 14 residues. This CDR3 reads CASSLIVEPETQYF. The CDR3 DNA follows: TGTGCCAGCAGCTTGATCGTAGAGCCAGAGACCCAGTACTTC.

This rearrangement joins TRBV5-1 to TRBJ1-1; D remains ambiguous. Per germline, CDR1 SGHRS and CDR2 YFSETQ. Trimming shortened V by 6 bases and J by 2 bases, and 14 bases separated the two germline ends. This CDR3 is 14 amino acids long. The CDR3 DNA reads TGCGCCAGCACGTATGGTGGAGTAAACACTGAAGCTTTCTTT. It codes for CASTYGGVNTEAFF.